The sequence of this T cell receptor beta chain was determined in a study of cytomegalovirus exposure and HLA in healthy donors. CDR1 and CDR2 (germline): SEHNR, FQNEAQ (reference sequence). Deletions cut 7 bases from V and 0 bases from J, with 10 bases between. This CDR3 comprises 14 residues. PCR primers comprised 60 Vbeta and 13 Jbeta primers. The repertoire was sequenced with immunoSEQ multiplex PCR; TCRdb's copy has only in-frame clones and lacks some. The profile shows 120,000 to 150,000 clones, around 85% of them singletons. Regarding this clone: The antigen is not known.

Study outcomes and limitations: Highest at DRB1 and lowest at HLA-C, TCR association rates differed among HLA loci in a later analysis. Several top significant clusters appeared, in a later analysis, to be linked to common viral pathogens.

The source of this sequence is a female donor in good health and CMV-seronegative. Specimen: PBMCs. V gene TRBV7-9 combines with J gene TRBJ2-1; TRBD2 might be the D (6 bases). The chain's CDR3 is CASTRDSSYNEQFF. The CDR3 coding sequence is TGTGCCAGCACCCGGGACTCCTCCTACAATGAGCAGTTCTTC.